The source of this TCR beta chain is a study of esophageal squamous cell carcinoma under preoperative chemotherapy. This clonotype came up a few times. The time point: after preoperative PTX-NDP chemotherapy. V was shortened by 0 bases and J by 10 bases, with 14 bases between the two germline ends. Germline loops: CDR1 MNHEY, CDR2 SVGAGI. This CDR3 is 14 amino acids long. MiXCR, applied by TCRdb to the PCR reads, yields one record per CDR3 protein. The data contain approximately 10,000 distinct CDR3 sequences, about 52% of them singletons. Sample acquisition took place from a patient given preoperative chemotherapy. The source is a human donor with esophageal squamous cell carcinoma. The donor label of this sample is uncertain. This rearrangement joins TRBV6-5 to TRBJ2-3; D is possibly TRBD1 (6 bases). The CDR3 reads CASSYSRDTGAQYF. For the CDR3, the DNA is TGTGCCAGCAGTTACTCGAGGGACACCGGGGCGCAGTATTTT.